The clone carrying this T cell receptor beta chain was picked up a small number of times. Its antigen is still unknown. The related graft donor's blood sample was taken on the day of bone marrow donation. The sample comes from a study of T cells after posttransplantation cyclophosphamide. Only in-frame clones appear in the TCRdb table, and some are missing; sequencing was by immunoSEQ multiplex PCR. The sample has tens of thousands of clones, about 93% seen once. Findings and limits, study-wide: Later post-transplant blood repertoires were often dominated by donor CD8+ memory clones. Recipient CMV seropositivity and CMV reactivation strongly tracked TRB clonality. Tissue-infiltrating T cells from skin or gut overlapped little with blood T cells.

Germline V lookup: CDR1 LGHNA, CDR2 YNFKEQ. The CDR3 contains 16 residues. V gave up 0 bases and J gave up 2 bases, with 14 bases separating them. The sequence was obtained from a woman under 40 in good health and a related stem cell transplant donor. This chain links TRBV4-2 with TRBJ2-7; no clear D gene. Sequenced input: PBMCs. The CDR3 loop reads CASSQDFGSNAYEQYF. In DNA form, the CDR3 reads TGTGCCAGCAGCCAAGATTTCGGCAGTAATGCCTACGAGCAGTACTTC.